Sequencing of this T cell receptor beta chain was carried out in a study of cytomegalovirus exposure and HLA in healthy donors. Study observations and caveats: Reported results showed that the classifier diagnosed cytomegalovirus status with high specificity and sensitivity. Follow-up analysis found HLA locus-dependent TCR association rates, highest for DRB1 and lowest for HLA-C. Accurate prediction of HLA-A and HLA-B alleles (for most subjects) was reportedly achieved from TCR beta sequences.

CDR1 and CDR2 (germline): MNHEY, SMNVEV (reference sequence). Trimming left V 5 bases short and J 2 bases short, with 26 bases between. The CDR3 extends over 19 amino acids. Turning to this clone: Its antigen remains unidentified.

As for the donors, each was a healthy bone marrow donor. Primers: 60 Vbeta forward and 13 Jbeta reverse. Clones were read by immunoSEQ multiplex PCR, and TCRdb kept only the in-frame ones, dropping some. Altogether more than 150,000 clones are present, roughly 87% being singletons, with the ten largest covering approximately 0.23%. Sequencing was done on a sample of PBMCs. This receptor was obtained from a girl under three years old in good health and CMV-seronegative. The V gene is TRBV27, the J gene TRBJ2-3, with a weak D call TRBD2 (5 bases). The CDR3 loop reads CASSPGLGEGTVPTDTQYF. DNA for the CDR3: TGTGCCAGCAGTCCCGGCCTGGGCGAGGGAACAGTACCCACAGATACGCAGTATTTT.